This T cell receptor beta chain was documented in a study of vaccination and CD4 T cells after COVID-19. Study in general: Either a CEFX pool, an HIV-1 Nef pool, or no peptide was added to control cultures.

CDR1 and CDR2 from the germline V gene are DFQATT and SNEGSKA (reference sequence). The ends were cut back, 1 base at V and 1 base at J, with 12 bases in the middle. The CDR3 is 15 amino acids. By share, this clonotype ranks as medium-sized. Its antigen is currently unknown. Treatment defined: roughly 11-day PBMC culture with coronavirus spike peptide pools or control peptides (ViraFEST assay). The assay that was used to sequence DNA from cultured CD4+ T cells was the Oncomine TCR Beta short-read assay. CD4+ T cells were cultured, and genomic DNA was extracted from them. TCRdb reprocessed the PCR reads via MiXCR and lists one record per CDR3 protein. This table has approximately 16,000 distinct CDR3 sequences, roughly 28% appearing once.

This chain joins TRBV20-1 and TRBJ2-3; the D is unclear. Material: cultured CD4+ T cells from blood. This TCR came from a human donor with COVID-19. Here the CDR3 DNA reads TGCAGTGCTAGAGGCCTGGCGTGGGGCACAGATACGCAGTATTTT. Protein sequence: CSARGLAWGTDTQYF.